This TCR beta chain was recorded in a study of cytomegalovirus exposure and HLA in healthy donors. 60 Vbeta and 13 Jbeta primers were used in PCR. Generated by immunoSEQ multiplex PCR, the TCRdb table keeps only in-frame clones and is missing some. The sample includes 55,000 to 85,000 clones. The CDR3 length is 15 residues. Per germline, CDR1 SGHDN and CDR2 FVKESK. Unmatched junction bases numbered 9, after V lost 5 bases and J lost 2 bases. The chain couples TRBV14 to TRBJ2-7; 7 nucleotides agree with TRBD1. This receptor was taken from a female donor in good health and CMV-seropositive. The sequenced sample was PBMCs. DNA for the CDR3: TGTGCCAGCAGCACGCAGGCCGGGACAGCCTACGAGCAGTACTTC. Protein sequence: CASSTQAGTAYEQYF.